This is a list of T cell receptor beta chains from one sample in a study of cytomegalovirus exposure and HLA in healthy donors. Libraries were prepared by immunoSEQ multiplex PCR; TCRdb keeps only in-frame clonotypes and omits some of them. The top ten clones hold approximately 8% of a sample with 150,000 to 180,000 clones, about four fifths of them seen once. The material sequenced was PBMCs. These receptor sequences come from a man aged 25 to 40 in good health and CMV-seropositive. Each CDR3 is given with its conserved first and last residue. A D gene is named only where the DNA matches it firmly. A clone size is listed for some rows: how often the clone was seen (once, few, many), or a class if it is expanded.

d_call,j_call,clone_size,v_call,cdr3_aa,cdr3_nt
.,TRBJ2-1,.,TRBV6-5,CASSTQAGEQFF,TGTGCCAGCAGTACCCAGGCTGGCGAGCAGTTCTTC
.,TRBJ2-7,few,TRBV11-1,CASSLVEGRSEQYF,TGTGCCAGCAGCTTAGTGGAGGGCCGCTCCGAGCAGTACTTC
.,TRBJ2-7,.,TRBV5-6,CASGDSSSTGLYEQYF,TGTGCCAGCGGAGACTCGAGTAGCACGGGGTTGTACGAGCAGTACTTC
.,TRBJ2-7,.,TRBV19,CASSIGSGAGEQYF,TGTGCCAGTAGTATAGGTTCCGGAGCCGGCGAGCAGTACTTC
TRBD1,TRBJ2-3,.,TRBV9,CASSGQGATDTQYF,TGTGCCAGCAGTGGACAGGGGGCAACAGATACGCAGTATTTT
.,TRBJ2-6,few,TRBV30,CAWSVLESYPLSGANVLTF,TGTGCCTGGAGTGTATTAGAGTCCTACCCACTCTCTGGGGCCAACGTCCTGACTTTC
TRBD1,TRBJ2-4,.,TRBV5-4,CASSLQGVWGKNIQYF,TGTGCCAGCAGCTTACAGGGGGTCTGGGGCAAAAACATTCAGTACTTC
TRBD2,TRBJ2-5,.,TRBV9,CASSVGSGLETQYF,TGTGCCAGCAGCGTGGGTAGCGGGTTGGAGACCCAGTACTTC
.,TRBJ2-1,.,TRBV6-4,CASSGDIHNEQFF,TGTGCCAGCAGTGGCGATATCCACAATGAGCAGTTCTTC
TRBD2,TRBJ2-5,.,TRBV15,CATSRAGAGGIQETQYF,TGTGCCACCAGCAGGGCAGGAGCGGGAGGAATCCAAGAGACCCAGTACTTC
TRBD2,TRBJ2-3,.,TRBV30,CACSGLAGTDTQYF,TGTGCCTGCTCCGGACTAGCGGGAACAGATACGCAGTATTTT
.,TRBJ2-5,.,TRBV14,CASSPLLAYQETQYF,TGTGCCAGCAGCCCCCTTCTAGCTTACCAAGAGACCCAGTACTTC
.,TRBJ1-2,.,TRBV9,CASSVGGGPGYTF,TGTGCCAGCAGCGTAGGCGGGGGCCCGGGCTACACCTTC
.,TRBJ2-7,.,TRBV5-4,CASSLVGSPSYEQYF,TGTGCCAGCAGCTTGGTTGGTAGCCCCTCCTACGAGCAGTACTTC
.,TRBJ1-1,.,TRBV6-5,CASSSVTEAFF,TGTGCCAGCAGTTCGGTCACTGAAGCTTTCTTT
TRBD1,TRBJ1-6,.,TRBV30,CAWNRGNNSPLHF,TGTGCCTGGAACAGGGGCAATAATTCACCCCTCCACTTT
.,TRBJ1-1,.,TRBV18,CASSPKVGVTEAFF,TGTGCCAGCTCACCCAAGGTAGGGGTGACTGAAGCTTTCTTT
.,TRBJ2-1,.,TRBV6-5,CASSYPRAGTNEQFF,TGTGCCAGCAGTTACCCCCGGGCGGGAACCAATGAGCAGTTCTTC
TRBD2,TRBJ2-3,.,TRBV27,CASSYKRGRTDTQYF,TGTGCCAGCAGTTACAAGCGGGGGCGCACAGATACGCAGTATTTT
TRBD1,TRBJ2-7,.,TRBV18,CASSPDGTDGYEQYF,TGTGCCAGCTCACCAGATGGGACAGACGGTTACGAGCAGTACTTC
.,TRBJ2-3,.,TRBV5-1,CASSPVGGTSTDTQYF,TGCGCCAGCAGCCCGGTCGGAGGGACTAGCACAGATACGCAGTATTTT
.,TRBJ1-2,once,TRBV6-1,CASSGSGHSRGYTF,TGTGCCAGCAGTGGCTCGGGACATTCCCGCGGCTACACCTTC
.,TRBJ2-2,.,TRBV11-3,CASSYQYPGELFF,TGTGCCAGCAGCTACCAGTATCCCGGGGAGCTGTTTTTT
.,TRBJ1-6,.,TRBV2,CASMGAGQDSPLHF,TGTGCCAGCATGGGCGCAGGGCAAGACTCACCCCTCCACTTT
.,TRBJ2-1,.,TRBV9,CASSVQVGPYNEQFF,TGTGCCAGCAGCGTCCAGGTGGGCCCTTACAATGAGCAGTTCTTC
TRBD1,TRBJ2-6,.,TRBV2,CASHPGQVGSGANVLTF,TGTGCCAGCCACCCGGGACAGGTGGGCTCTGGGGCCAACGTCCTGACTTTC
TRBD1,TRBJ2-7,few,TRBV6-1,CASFGQGGGKQYF,TGTGCCAGCTTTGGACAGGGGGGGGGAAAGCAGTACTTC
TRBD2,TRBJ2-7,.,TRBV9,CASSPGGEQYF,TGTGCCAGCAGCCCCGGGGGGGAGCAGTACTTC
.,TRBJ2-1,.,TRBV7-3,CASSPNREREQFF,TGTGCCAGCAGCCCAAACAGGGAACGTGAGCAGTTCTTC
.,TRBJ2-3,.,TRBV5-1,CASSLMGLGTDTQYF,TGCGCCAGCAGCCTAATGGGACTGGGCACAGATACGCAGTATTTT